This TCR beta chain was profiled in a study of T-cell reconstitution after alpha-beta-depleted transplantation in children. Between the trimmed V and J ends, which lost 3 bases and 5 bases, there was a span of 16 bases. This CDR3 is 15 amino acids long. Germline V gene sequence: CDR1 ENHRY, CDR2 SYGVKD. TCRbeta library construction was performed incorporating unique molecular identifiers. TCRdb re-derived calls from the PCR reads in MiXCR, one entry per CDR3 protein. Of about 200,000 distinct CDR3 sequences listed, approximately 15% are singletons. Sample: PBMCs from the stem cell graft donor, taken from the stem cell graft. This chain connects TRBV10-3 to TRBJ1-2, with D unresolved. The sequence was obtained from a human donor who donated a stem cell graft to a child with acute lymphoblastic leukemia. The chain's CDR3 is CAISEGLALGYGYTF. DNA of the CDR3: TGTGCCATCAGTGAAGGGCTCGCCCTTGGATATGGCTACACCTTC.